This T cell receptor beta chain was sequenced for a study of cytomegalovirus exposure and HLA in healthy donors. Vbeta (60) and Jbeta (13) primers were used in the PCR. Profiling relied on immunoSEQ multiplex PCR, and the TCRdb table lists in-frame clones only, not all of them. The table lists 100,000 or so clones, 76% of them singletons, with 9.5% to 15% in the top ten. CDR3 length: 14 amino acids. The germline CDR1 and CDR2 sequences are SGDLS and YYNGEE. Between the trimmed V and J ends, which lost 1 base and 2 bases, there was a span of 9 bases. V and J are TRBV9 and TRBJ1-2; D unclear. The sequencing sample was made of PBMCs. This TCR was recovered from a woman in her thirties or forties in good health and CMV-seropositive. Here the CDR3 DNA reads TGTGCCAGCAGCGTAAGTACCGGGAACTATGGCTACACCTTC. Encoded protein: CASSVSTGNYGYTF.